This T cell receptor beta chain was retrieved from a study of glioma-infiltrating T cells after dendritic cell vaccination. Study details: The vaccine used monocyte-derived dendritic cells pulsed overnight with autologous tumor lysate.

Time point meaning: after dendritic cell vaccination, including at tumor progression/relapse. Patients had residual fresh-frozen tumor tissue and more than two years of survival data. Primers: 60 V beta forward and 13 J beta reverse. Repertoires were generated with immunoSEQ multiplex PCR, while TCRdb's copy carries only in-frame clones and drops some. This sample has roughly 85,000 clones, with around 85% found just once. Looked up from germline, CDR1 is SGHDT and CDR2 is YYEEEE. CDR3 length: 15 amino acids. V was pared by 4 bases and J by 0 bases, with 14 bases between. This receptor was obtained from a human donor with glioblastoma. Sequencing used blood, obtained after dendritic cell vaccination. This chain connects TRBV5-6 to TRBJ2-7; D possibly corresponds to TRBD2 (5 bases). CDR3 DNA sequence: TGTGCCAGCAGCCACCGGACGGGAAGCTCCTACGAGCAGTACTTC. It codes for CASSHRTGSSYEQYF.